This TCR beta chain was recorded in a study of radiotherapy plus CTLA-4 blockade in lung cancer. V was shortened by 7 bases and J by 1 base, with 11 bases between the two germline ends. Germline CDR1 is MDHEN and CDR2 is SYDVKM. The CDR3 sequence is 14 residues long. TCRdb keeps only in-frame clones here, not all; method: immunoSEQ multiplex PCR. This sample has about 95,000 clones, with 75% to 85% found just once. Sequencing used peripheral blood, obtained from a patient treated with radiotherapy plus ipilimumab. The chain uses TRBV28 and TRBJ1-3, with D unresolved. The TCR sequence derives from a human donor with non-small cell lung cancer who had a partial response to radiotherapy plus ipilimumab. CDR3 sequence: CASTTSRSGNTIYF. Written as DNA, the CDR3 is TGTGCCAGCACTACTTCCCGGTCTGGAAACACCATATATTTT.